This T cell receptor beta chain is drawn from a study of blood T cells in healthy people across ages. A second PCR of 7 to 11 cycles used a sample-barcoded 5' primer and a J-beta primer mix. There were at least 2.5 million CDR3-containing paired-end reads obtained from each sample. From the 5' RACE reads, TCRdb called clonotypes with MiXCR, one entry per CDR3 protein. Here the sample spans around 650,000 distinct CDR3 sequences, less than 40% being singletons. Study-level results: Diversity of TCR beta correlated strongly with naive T cell percentage. When one million T cells were used, diversity estimates were thought to be underestimates.

The CDR3 runs to 15 residues. Looked up from germline, CDR1 is SGHTA and CDR2 is FQGTGA. V was trimmed by 2 bases and J by 7 bases, leaving 18 bases between them. A remark on this clonotype: Its antigen is undetermined. It may be a read error: a sequence one base away is much more abundant.

Healthy Caucasian individuals from Russia aged about 6 to 90 served as donors. The J gene is TRBJ2-7, the V gene TRBV7-3; D not certain. The TCR comes from a woman at least 80 years old in good health. Sequenced input: blood. The DNA for the CDR3 is TGTGCCAGCAGCTTAGGGATTTCACCTTCGGATGAGCAGTACTTC. The encoded protein is CASSLGISPSDEQYF.